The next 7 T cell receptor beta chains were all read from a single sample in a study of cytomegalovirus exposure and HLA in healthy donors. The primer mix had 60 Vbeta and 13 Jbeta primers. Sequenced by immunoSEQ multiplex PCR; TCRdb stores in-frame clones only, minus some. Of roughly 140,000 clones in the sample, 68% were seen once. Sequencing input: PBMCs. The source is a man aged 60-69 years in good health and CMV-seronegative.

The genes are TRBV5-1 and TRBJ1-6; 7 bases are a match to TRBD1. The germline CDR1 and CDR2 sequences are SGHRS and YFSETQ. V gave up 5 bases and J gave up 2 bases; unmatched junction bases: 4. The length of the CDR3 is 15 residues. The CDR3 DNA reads TGCGCCAGCAGGACTACAGGGGCCTATAATTCACCCCTCCACTTT. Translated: CASRTTGAYNSPLHF.

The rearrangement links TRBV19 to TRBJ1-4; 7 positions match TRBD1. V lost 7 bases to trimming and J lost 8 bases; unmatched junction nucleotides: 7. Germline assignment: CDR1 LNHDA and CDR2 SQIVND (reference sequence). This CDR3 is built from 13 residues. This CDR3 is CASIGRGREKLFF. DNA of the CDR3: TGTGCCAGTATCGGCAGGGGGAGAGAAAAACTGTTTTTT. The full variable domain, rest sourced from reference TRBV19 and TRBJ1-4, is DGGITQSPKYLFRKEGQNVTLSCEQNLNHDAMYWYRQDPGQGLRLIYYSQIVNDFQKGDIAEGYSVSREKKESFPLTVTSAQKNPTAFYLCASIGRGREKLFFGSGTQLSVL.

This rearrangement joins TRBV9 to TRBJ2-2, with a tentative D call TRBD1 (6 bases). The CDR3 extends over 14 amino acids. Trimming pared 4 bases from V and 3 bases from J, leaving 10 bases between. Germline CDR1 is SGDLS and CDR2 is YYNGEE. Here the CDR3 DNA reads TGTGCCAGCAGCCCACAGGGTTACACCGGGGAGCTGTTTTTT. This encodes CASSPQGYTGELFF.

The DNA of the CDR3 is TGCGCCAGCAGCCCGCCGGGGGGAGATGGCTACACCTTC. Protein: CASSPPGGDGYTF. The J gene is TRBJ1-2, the V gene TRBV5-1; a possible D gene is TRBD1 (5 bases). The CDR3 is made up of 13 amino acids. The ends were cut back, 4 bases at V and 6 bases at J, with 13 bases in the middle. The germline CDR1 and CDR2 sequences are SGHRS and YFSETQ.

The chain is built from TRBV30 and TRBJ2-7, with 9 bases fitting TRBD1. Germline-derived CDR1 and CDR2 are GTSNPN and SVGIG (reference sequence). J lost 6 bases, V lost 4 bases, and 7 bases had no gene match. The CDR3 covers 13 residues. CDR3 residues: CAWNIGTGSEQYF. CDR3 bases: TGTGCCTGGAATATCGGGACAGGGTCCGAGCAGTACTTC.

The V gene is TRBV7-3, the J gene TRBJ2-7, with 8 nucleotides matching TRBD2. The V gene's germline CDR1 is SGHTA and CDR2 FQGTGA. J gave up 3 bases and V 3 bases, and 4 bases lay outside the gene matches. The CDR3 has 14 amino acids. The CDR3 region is CASSLLAGRYEQYF. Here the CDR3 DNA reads TGTGCCAGCAGCTTGTTAGCGGGACGCTACGAGCAGTACTTC.

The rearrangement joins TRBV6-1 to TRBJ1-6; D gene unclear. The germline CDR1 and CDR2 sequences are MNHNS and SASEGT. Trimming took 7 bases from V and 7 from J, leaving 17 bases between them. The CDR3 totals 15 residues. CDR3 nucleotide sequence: TGTGCCAGCACAGGAAGCCAGGCCGTCAATTCACCCCTCCACTTT. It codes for CASTGSQAVNSPLHF.